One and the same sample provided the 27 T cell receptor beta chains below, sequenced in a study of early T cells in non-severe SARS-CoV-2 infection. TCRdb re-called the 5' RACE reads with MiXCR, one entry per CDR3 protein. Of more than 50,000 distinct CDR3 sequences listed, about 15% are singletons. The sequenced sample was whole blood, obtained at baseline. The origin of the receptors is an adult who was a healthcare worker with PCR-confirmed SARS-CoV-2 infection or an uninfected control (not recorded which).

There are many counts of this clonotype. The CDR3 region has the DNA TGCAGTGCTACCCCTCGCGGAGGGGGCCTCAATCAGCCCCAGCATTTT. It specifies CSATPRGGGLNQPQHF. V usage is TRBV20-1 and J usage is TRBJ1-5; 7 bases are shared with TRBD1. In germline, CDR1 is DFQATT, CDR2 SNEGSKA (reference sequence). This CDR3 comprises 16 residues. V dropped 4 bases and J dropped 3; count of bases not matched to a gene: 12.

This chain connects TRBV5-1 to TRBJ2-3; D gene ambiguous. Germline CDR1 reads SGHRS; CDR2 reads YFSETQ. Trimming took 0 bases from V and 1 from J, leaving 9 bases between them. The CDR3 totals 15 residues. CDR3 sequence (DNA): TGCGCCAGCAGCTTGGCCCCGGGCCGCACAGATACGCAGTATTTT. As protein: CASSLAPGRTDTQYF.

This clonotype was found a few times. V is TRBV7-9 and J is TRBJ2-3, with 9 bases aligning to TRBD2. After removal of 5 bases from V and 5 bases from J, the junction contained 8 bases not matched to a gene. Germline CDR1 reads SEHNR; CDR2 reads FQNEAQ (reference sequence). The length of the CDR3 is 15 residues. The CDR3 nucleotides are TGTGCCAGCAGCGCCCCCGTACTAGCGGGAGATACGCAGTATTTT. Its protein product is CASSAPVLAGDTQYF. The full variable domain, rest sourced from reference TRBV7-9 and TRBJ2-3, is DTGVSQNPRHKITKRGQNVTFRCDPISEHNRLYWYRQTLGQGPEFLTYFQNEAQLEKSRLLSDRFSAERPKGSFSTLEIQRTEQGDSAMYLCASSAPVLAGDTQYFGPGTRLTVL.

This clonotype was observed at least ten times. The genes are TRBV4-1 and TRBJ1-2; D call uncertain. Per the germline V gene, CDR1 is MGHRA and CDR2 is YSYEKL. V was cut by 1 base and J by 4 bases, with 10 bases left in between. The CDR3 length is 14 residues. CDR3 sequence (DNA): TGCGCCAGCAGCCAAGGGTCCGCTGGCTATGGCTACACCTTC. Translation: CASSQGSAGYGYTF.

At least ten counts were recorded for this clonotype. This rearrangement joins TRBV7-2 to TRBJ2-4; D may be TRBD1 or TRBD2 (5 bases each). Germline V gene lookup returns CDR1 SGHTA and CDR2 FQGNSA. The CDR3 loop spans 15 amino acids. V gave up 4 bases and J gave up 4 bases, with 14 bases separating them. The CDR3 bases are TGTGCCAGCAGCTCGGGGACCCGACAAAAAAACATTCAGTACTTC. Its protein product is CASSSGTRQKNIQYF.

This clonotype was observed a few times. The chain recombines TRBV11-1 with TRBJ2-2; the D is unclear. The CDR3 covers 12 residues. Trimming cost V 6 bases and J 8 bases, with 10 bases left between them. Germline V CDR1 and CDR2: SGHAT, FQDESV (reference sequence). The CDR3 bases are TGTGCCAGCAGTTCCCCTAGAGGGGAGCTGTTTTTT. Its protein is CASSSPRGELFF.

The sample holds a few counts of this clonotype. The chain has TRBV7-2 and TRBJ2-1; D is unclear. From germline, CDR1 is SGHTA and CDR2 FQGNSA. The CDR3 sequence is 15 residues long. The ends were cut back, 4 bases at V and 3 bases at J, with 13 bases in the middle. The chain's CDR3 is CASSSYMEIYNEQFF. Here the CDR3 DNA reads TGTGCCAGCAGCTCATACATGGAGATCTACAATGAGCAGTTCTTC.

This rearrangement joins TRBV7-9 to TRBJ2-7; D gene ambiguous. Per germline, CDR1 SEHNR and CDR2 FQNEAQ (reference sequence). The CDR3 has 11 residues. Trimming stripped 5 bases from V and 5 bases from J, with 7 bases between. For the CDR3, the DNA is TGTGCCAGCAGCCGAGAGCACGAGCAGTACTTC. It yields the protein CASSREHEQYF.

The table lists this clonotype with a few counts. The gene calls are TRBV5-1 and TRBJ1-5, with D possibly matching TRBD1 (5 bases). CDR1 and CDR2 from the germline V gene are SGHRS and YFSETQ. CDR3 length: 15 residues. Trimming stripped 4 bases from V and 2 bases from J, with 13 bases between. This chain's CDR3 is CASSPDTGGNQPQHF. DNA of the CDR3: TGCGCCAGCAGCCCAGACACAGGCGGCAATCAGCCCCAGCATTTT.

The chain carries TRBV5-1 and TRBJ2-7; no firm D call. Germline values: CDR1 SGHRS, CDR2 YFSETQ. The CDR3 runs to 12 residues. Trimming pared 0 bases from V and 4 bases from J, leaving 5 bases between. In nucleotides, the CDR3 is TGCGCCAGCAGCTTGGAAGGGTACGAGCAGTACTTC. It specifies CASSLEGYEQYF.

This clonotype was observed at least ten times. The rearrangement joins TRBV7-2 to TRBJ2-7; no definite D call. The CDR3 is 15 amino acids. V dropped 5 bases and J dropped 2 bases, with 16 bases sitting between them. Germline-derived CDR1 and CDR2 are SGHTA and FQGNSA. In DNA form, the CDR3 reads TGTGCCAGCAGCCTTCCCCGGTCAACGACCTACGAGCAGTACTTC. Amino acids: CASSLPRSTTYEQYF.

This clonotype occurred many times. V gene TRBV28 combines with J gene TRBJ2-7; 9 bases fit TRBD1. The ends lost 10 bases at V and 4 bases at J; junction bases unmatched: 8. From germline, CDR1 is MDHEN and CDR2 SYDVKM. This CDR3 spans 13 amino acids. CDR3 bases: TGTGCCATCCGATCGGGACAGGGATACGAGCAGTACTTC. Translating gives CAIRSGQGYEQYF.

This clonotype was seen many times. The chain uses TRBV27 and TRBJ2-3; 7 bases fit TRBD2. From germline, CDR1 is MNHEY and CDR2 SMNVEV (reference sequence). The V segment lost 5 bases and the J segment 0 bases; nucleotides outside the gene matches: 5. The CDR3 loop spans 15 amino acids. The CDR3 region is CASSIAGSSTDTQYF. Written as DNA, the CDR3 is TGTGCCAGCAGTATAGCGGGTTCTAGCACAGATACGCAGTATTTT.

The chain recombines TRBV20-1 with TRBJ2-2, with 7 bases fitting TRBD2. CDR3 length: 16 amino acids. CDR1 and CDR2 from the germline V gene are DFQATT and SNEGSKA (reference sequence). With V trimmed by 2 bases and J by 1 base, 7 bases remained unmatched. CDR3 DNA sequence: TGCAGTGCTAGACCCCTAGCGGAATTGAACACCGGGGAGCTGTTTTTT. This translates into CSARPLAELNTGELFF.

The DNA for the CDR3 is TGTGCCAGCAGTCTGCGTTGGGCAGCCCAAGAGACCCAGTACTTC. The encoded protein is CASSLRWAAQETQYF. V is TRBV28 and J is TRBJ2-5, with D hard to call. Germline CDR1 is MDHEN and CDR2 is SYDVKM. Between the trimmed V and J ends, which lost 5 bases and 1 base, there was a span of 14 bases. CDR3 length: 15 amino acids.

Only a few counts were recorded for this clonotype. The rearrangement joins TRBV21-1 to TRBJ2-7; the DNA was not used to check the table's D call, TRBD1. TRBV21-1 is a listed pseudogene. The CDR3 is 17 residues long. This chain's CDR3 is CASSLKPGRGASYEQYF. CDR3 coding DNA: TGTGCCAGCAGCTTAAAGCCGGGCAGGGGAGCCTCCTACGAGCAGTACTTC.

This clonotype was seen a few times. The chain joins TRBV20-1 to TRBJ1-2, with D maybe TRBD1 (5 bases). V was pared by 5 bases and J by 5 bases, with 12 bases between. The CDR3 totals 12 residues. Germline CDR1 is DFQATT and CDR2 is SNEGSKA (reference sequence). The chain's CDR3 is CSALQGGYGYTF. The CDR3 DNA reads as TGCAGTGCTCTTCAGGGAGGGTATGGCTACACCTTC.

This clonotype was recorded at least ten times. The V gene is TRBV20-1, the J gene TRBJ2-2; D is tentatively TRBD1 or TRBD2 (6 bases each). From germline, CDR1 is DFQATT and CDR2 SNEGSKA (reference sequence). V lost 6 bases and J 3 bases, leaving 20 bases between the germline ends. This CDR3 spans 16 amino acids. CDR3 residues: CSARGSQGPYTGELFF. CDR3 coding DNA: TGCAGTGCCCGGGGGTCCCAGGGGCCCTACACCGGGGAGCTGTTTTTT.

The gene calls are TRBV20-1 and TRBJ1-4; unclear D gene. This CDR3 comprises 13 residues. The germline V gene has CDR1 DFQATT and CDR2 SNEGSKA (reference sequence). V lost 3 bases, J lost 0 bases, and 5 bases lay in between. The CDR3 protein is CSASHPTNEKLFF. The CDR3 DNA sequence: TGCAGTGCTAGTCATCCAACTAATGAAAAACTGTTTTTT.

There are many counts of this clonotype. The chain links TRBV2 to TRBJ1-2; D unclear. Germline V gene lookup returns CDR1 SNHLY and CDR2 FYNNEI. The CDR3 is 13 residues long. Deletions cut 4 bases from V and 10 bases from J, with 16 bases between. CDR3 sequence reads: CASSGPRGSLYTF. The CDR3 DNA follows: TGTGCCAGCAGTGGGCCCCGTGGAAGTCTCTACACCTTC.

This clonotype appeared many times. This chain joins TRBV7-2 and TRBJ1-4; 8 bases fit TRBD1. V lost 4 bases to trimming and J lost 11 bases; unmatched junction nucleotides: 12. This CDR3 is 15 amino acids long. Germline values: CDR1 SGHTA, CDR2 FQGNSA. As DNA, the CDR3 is TGTGCCAGCAGCTGGGGCGGGACAGGTCCAGAGAAACTGTTTTTT. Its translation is CASSWGGTGPEKLFF.

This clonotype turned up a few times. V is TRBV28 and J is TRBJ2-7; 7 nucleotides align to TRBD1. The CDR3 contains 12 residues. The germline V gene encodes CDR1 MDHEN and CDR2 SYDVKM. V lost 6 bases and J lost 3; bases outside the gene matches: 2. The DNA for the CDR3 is TGTGCCAGCAGGGGACAGTTCTACGAGCAGTACTTC. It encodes CASRGQFYEQYF.

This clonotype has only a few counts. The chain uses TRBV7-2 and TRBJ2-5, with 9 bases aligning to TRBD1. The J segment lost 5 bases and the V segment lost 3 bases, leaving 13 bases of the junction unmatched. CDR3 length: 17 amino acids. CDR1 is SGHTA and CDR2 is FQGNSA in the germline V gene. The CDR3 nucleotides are TGTGCCAGCAGCTTTAGGGGACAGGGATATTTCATTGAGACCCAGTACTTC. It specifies CASSFRGQGYFIETQYF.

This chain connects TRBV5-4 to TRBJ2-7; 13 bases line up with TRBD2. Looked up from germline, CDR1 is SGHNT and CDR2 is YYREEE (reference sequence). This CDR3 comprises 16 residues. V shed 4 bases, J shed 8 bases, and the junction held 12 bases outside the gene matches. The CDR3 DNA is TGTGCCAGCAGCCCCTCGGGACTAGCGGGGACCCCCCAGCAGTACTTC. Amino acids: CASSPSGLAGTPQQYF.

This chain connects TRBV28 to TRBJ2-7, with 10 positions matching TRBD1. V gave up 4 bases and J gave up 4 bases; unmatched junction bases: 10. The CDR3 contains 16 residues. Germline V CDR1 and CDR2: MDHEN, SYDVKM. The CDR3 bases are TGTGCCAGCAGTTCCACCGGGACAGGGGCTGGTTACGAGCAGTACTTC. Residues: CASSSTGTGAGYEQYF.

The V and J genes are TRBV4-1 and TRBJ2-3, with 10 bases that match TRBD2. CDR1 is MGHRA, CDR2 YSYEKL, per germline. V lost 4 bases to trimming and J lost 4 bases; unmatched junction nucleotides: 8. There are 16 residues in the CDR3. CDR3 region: CASSRASGGYADTQYF. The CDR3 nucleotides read TGCGCCAGCAGCCGCGCTAGCGGGGGATACGCAGATACGCAGTATTTT.

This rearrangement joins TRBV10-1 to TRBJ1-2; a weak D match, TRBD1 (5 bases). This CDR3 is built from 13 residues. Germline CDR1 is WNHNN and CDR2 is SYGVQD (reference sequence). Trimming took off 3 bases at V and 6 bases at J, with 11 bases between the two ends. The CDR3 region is CASSDSQGDGYTF. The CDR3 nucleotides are TGCGCCAGCAGTGATAGTCAGGGTGATGGCTACACCTTC.